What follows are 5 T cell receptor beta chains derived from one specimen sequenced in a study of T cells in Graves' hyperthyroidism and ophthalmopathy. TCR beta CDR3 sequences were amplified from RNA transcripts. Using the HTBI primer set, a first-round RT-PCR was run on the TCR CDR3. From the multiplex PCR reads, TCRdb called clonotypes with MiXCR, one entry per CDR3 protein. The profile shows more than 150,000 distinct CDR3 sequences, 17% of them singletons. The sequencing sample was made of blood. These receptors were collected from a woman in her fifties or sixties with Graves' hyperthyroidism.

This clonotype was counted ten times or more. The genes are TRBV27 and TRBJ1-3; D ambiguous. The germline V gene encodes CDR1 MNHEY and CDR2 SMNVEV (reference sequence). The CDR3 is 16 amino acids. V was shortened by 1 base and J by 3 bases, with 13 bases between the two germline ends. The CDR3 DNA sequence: TGTGCCAGCAGTTTATTAGGCGGAGCAAGTGGAAACACCATATATTTT. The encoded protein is CASSLLGGASGNTIYF.

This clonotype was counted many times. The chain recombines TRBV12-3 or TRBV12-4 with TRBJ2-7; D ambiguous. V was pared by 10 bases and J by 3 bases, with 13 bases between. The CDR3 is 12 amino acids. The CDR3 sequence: CANGRSLYEQYF. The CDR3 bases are TGTGCCAACGGCAGGAGCCTCTACGAGCAGTACTTC.

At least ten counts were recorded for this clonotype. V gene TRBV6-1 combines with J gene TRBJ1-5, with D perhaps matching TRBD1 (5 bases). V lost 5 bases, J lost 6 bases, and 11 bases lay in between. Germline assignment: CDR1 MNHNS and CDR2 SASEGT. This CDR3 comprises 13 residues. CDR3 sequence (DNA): TGTGCCAGCAGTTTAGTAAGGGGTCAGCCCCAGCATTTT. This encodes CASSLVRGQPQHF.

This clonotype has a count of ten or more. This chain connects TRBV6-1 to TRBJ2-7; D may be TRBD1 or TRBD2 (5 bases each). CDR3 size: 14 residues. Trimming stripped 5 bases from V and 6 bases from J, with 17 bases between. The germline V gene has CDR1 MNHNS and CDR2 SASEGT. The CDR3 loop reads CASSPPGPPREQYF. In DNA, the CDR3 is TGTGCCAGCAGTCCGCCGGGACCGCCCCGCGAGCAGTACTTC.

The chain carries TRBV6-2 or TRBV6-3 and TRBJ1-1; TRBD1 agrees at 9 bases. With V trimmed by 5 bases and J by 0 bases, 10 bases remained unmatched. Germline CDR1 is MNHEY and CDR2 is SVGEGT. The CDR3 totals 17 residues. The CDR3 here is CASSAGQGKVMNTEAFF. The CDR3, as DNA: TGTGCCAGCAGTGCTGGACAGGGGAAGGTTATGAACACTGAAGCTTTCTTT.